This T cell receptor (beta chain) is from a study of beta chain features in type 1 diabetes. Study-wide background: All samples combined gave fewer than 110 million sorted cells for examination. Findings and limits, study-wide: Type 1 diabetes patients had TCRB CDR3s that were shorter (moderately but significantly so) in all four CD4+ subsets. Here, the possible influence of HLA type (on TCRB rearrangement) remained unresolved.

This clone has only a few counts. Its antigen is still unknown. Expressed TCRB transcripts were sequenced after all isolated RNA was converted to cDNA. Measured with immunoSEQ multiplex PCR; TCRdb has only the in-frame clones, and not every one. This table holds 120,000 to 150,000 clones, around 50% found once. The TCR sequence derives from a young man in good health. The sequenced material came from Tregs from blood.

Here the CDR3 reads CASRVRSSSTLTGGYEQYF. Here the CDR3 DNA reads TGCGCCAGCCGCGTTCGGAGCTCCTCGACCTTGACAGGGGGATACGAGCAGTACTTC. The chain carries TRBV5-1 and TRBJ2-7; 9 nucleotides agree with TRBD1. With 7 bases clipped from V and 4 bases from J, the junction kept 24 bases outside the gene matches. CDR1 SGHRS and CDR2 YFSETQ come from the germline V gene. The CDR3 is made up of 19 amino acids.